Here is one T cell receptor (beta chain) with its context. Its antigen is unidentified. This specimen belongs to a study of identical twins. Study-wide points: Zero-insertion findings could be partly confounded by invariant cells (MAIT and iNKT cells).

TCRdb passed the 5' RACE reads through MiXCR, listing each CDR3 protein once. The sample lists more than 600,000 distinct CDR3 sequences, approximately 18% occurring once. Germline V gene sequence: CDR1 SGHRS, CDR2 YFSETQ. With 4 bases removed from V and 1 base from J, the gap between germline ends came to 11 bases. The CDR3 has 14 amino acids. The sample was also linked to a second study, of T cells expressing NK-cell markers. As reported in that work: Seven of the eight sequenced donors were classified as HCMV-seropositive, and one was classified as seronegative.

V and J are TRBV5-1 and TRBJ2-5, with D perhaps given as TRBD1 or TRBD2 (5 bases each). The sequencing input was PBMCs. This sequence originates from a woman aged 18 to 35 in good health. The CDR3 region is CASSRTGGQETQYF. DNA of the CDR3: TGCGCCAGCAGCCGGACTGGGGGCCAAGAGACCCAGTACTTC.